The 27 T cell receptor beta chains listed next were all sequenced from one sample in a study of CD8 T cells in Susac syndrome. When the RNA was reverse transcribed, random hexamers were used with an input of roughly 0.45 to 1 ug. TCRdb independently ran MiXCR on the immunoSEQ multiplex PCR reads; one entry per CDR3 protein. This table holds 150,000 to 200,000 distinct CDR3 sequences, about 93% found once. The specimen was CD4+ T cells from PBMCs. The receptors come from a human donor in good health.

This chain links TRBV25-1 with TRBJ1-2; no clear D gene. V was cut by 6 bases and J by 4 bases, with 9 bases left in between. CDR1 and CDR2 (germline): MGHDK, SYGVNS. This CDR3 comprises 12 residues. The CDR3 bases are TGTGCCAGCAGGCAAGTTTTCTATGGCTACACCTTC. This encodes CASRQVFYGYTF.

The chain links TRBV5-4 to TRBJ2-3, with 7 bases aligning to TRBD2. Germline values: CDR1 SGHNT, CDR2 YYREEE (reference sequence). Unmatched junction bases numbered 2, after V lost 0 bases and J lost 1 base. CDR3 length equals 15 residues. The CDR3, as DNA: TGTGCCAGCAGCTTGGATCGGGGGGGCACAGATACGCAGTATTTT. Its translation is CASSLDRGGTDTQYF.

The genes are TRBV19 and TRBJ1-1; D gene uncertain. The CDR3 is 13 amino acids. The V end was cut by 7 bases, the J end by 1 base, with 10 bases between. The germline V gene has CDR1 LNHDA and CDR2 SQIVND (reference sequence). In nucleotides, the CDR3 is TGTGCCAGTACCCTCGGGTGGAACACTGAAGCTTTCTTT. Its protein product is CASTLGWNTEAFF.

CDR3 protein: CASSLNRANYGYTF. CDR3 bases: TGTGCCAGCAGCTTAAACAGGGCTAACTATGGCTACACCTTC. The V call is TRBV7-2, the J call TRBJ1-2; D perhaps matches TRBD1 (6 bases). This CDR3 region has 14 residues. The V end was cut by 2 bases, the J end by 0 bases, with 7 bases between. The germline CDR1 and CDR2 sequences are SGHTA and FQGNSA.

The rearrangement links TRBV6-1 to TRBJ1-1; TRBD1 agrees at 10 bases. Looked up from germline, CDR1 is MNHNS and CDR2 is SASEGT. This CDR3 region has 18 residues. The ends lost 7 bases at V and 1 base at J; junction bases unmatched: 15. The CDR3 DNA follows: TGTGCCAGCAAAAACGCCGGGACAGGGGACATCGGGAACACTGAAGCTTTCTTT. It codes for CASKNAGTGDIGNTEAFF.

The chain uses TRBV12-3 or TRBV12-4 and TRBJ2-1, with 7 positions matching TRBD1. Trimming cost V 5 bases and J 7 bases; bases outside gene matches: 8. This CDR3 comprises 14 residues. CDR3 sequence: CASSPTGTVNEQFF. The CDR3 coding sequence is TGTGCCAGCAGTCCAACCGGGACAGTGAATGAGCAGTTCTTC.

J is TRBJ2-7 and V is TRBV28, with TRBD1 identical over 7 bases. V was pared by 6 bases and J by 2 bases, with 10 bases of the junction left unmatched. This CDR3 is built from 15 residues. The germline CDR1 and CDR2 sequences are MDHEN and SYDVKM. The CDR3 bases are TGTGCCAGCAGCCCTAGGGGGCCAGGCCCCTACGAGCAGTACTTC. Translation: CASSPRGPGPYEQYF.

The chain is built from TRBV24-1 and TRBJ2-6; TRBD1 agrees at 8 bases. After removal of 1 base from V and 4 bases from J, the junction contained 8 bases not matched to a gene. The CDR3 loop spans 18 amino acids. Per germline, CDR1 KGHDR and CDR2 SFDVKD. Here the CDR3 reads CATSDFRRGQGGANVLTF. The CDR3 DNA reads as TGTGCCACCAGTGATTTTCGCAGGGGGCAGGGAGGGGCCAACGTCCTGACTTTC.

The V gene is TRBV20-1, the J gene TRBJ2-2, with 8 nucleotides matching TRBD1. The V and J ends lost 1 base and 4 bases, in that order; junction bases with no gene match: 5. The germline CDR1 and CDR2 sequences are DFQATT and SNEGSKA (reference sequence). The CDR3 runs to 15 residues. CDR3 in DNA: TGCAGTGCTAGAGGGACAGGGAGGAGCACCGGGGAGCTGTTTTTT. It specifies CSARGTGRSTGELFF.

The CDR3 protein is CSVDLTGGSTEAFF. CDR3 coding DNA: TGCAGCGTTGATTTGACAGGGGGCTCCACTGAAGCTTTCTTT. This chain joins TRBV29-1 and TRBJ1-1, with TRBD1 matching over 10 bases. The CDR3 spans 14 residues. Germline V gene lookup returns CDR1 SQVTM and CDR2 ANQGSEA. The V gene end was trimmed by 3 bases and the J gene end by 4 bases; junction bases not matched to a gene: 5.

V usage is TRBV11-3 and J usage is TRBJ2-7; 8 bases match TRBD1. Trimming took 0 bases from V and 6 from J; bases not matched to a gene: 19. Germline V gene sequence: CDR1 SGHNT, CDR2 YENEEA. The CDR3 spans 19 residues. CDR3 residues: CASSLDRTGFRDQISEQYF. CDR3 DNA: TGTGCCAGCAGCTTAGATAGGACAGGGTTCCGGGACCAGATCTCCGAGCAGTACTTC.

The rearrangement joins TRBV5-1 to TRBJ1-2; D might be TRBD1 (5 bases). V was cut by 0 bases and J by 7 bases, with 10 bases left in between. Germline-derived CDR1 and CDR2 are SGHRS and YFSETQ. This CDR3 spans 13 amino acids. The CDR3 sequence: CASSLAEGTGYTF. The CDR3 DNA follows: TGCGCCAGCAGCTTGGCCGAGGGGACTGGCTACACCTTC. Variable domain in full (rest from reference TRBV5-1 and TRBJ1-2): KAGVTQTPRYLIKTRGQQVTLSCSPISGHRSVSWYQQTPGQGLQFLFEYFSETQRNKGNFPGRFSGRQFSNSRSEMNVSTLELGDSALYLCASSLAEGTGYTFGSGTRLTVV.

The V gene is TRBV5-1, the J gene TRBJ1-1; the D gene is possibly TRBD1 (5 bases). CDR3 size: 14 residues. Per germline, CDR1 SGHRS and CDR2 YFSETQ. Trimming took off 2 bases at V and 1 base at J, with 9 bases between the two ends. The CDR3 sequence is CASSFKGQNTEAFF. The CDR3 coding sequence is TGCGCCAGCAGCTTTAAGGGGCAGAACACTGAAGCTTTCTTT.

The V call is TRBV2, the J call TRBJ2-1, with 9 bases matching TRBD2. Germline V lookup: CDR1 SNHLY, CDR2 FYNNEI. The CDR3 runs 14 residues. The junction had 9 bases not matched to a gene; V was cut back by 6 bases and J by 9 bases. This CDR3 reads CASRSGGLQGEQFF. The CDR3 DNA is TGTGCCAGCAGGAGCGGGGGGCTACAGGGTGAGCAGTTCTTC.

The rearrangement uses TRBV6-2 or TRBV6-3 and TRBJ2-1, with 8 bases identical to TRBD2. Germline assignment: CDR1 MNHEY and CDR2 SVGEGT. The J segment lost 8 bases and the V segment lost 4 bases, leaving 19 bases of the junction unmatched. This CDR3 has 18 amino acids. The CDR3 sequence is CASSSRESLRGGLYEQFF. The CDR3 DNA reads TGTGCCAGCAGTTCCCGTGAGAGCCTTCGGGGGGGCCTGTATGAGCAGTTCTTC.

The gene calls are TRBV19 and TRBJ1-1; D may be TRBD1 (6 bases). CDR1 and CDR2 (germline): LNHDA, SQIVND (reference sequence). This CDR3 has 14 residues. V lost 7 bases, J lost 0 bases, and 12 bases lay in between. The CDR3 here is CASIPTGLNTEAFF. In nucleotides, the CDR3 is TGTGCCAGTATACCAACAGGGCTGAACACTGAAGCTTTCTTT.

This chain connects TRBV5-6 to TRBJ2-6; a weak D match, TRBD1 (5 bases). Trimming shortened V by 1 base and J by 0 bases, and 17 bases separated the two germline ends. The CDR3 covers 19 residues. Germline values: CDR1 SGHDT, CDR2 YYEEEE. CDR3: CASSLLGPRARSGANVLTF. CDR3 coding DNA: TGTGCCAGCAGCTTGTTGGGGCCCAGAGCTCGCTCTGGGGCCAACGTCCTGACTTTC.

The rearrangement joins TRBV12-3 or TRBV12-4 to TRBJ2-6; D remains unclear. The CDR3 extends over 16 amino acids. The V gene lost 3 bases and the J gene lost 0 bases, with 9 bases spanning the gap. In DNA form, the CDR3 reads TGTGCCAGCAGTTTGGGCAGGTCCTCTGGGGCCAACGTCCTGACTTTC. This sequence encodes CASSLGRSSGANVLTF.

The chain joins TRBV7-8 to TRBJ1-1; TRBD1 agrees at 8 bases. This CDR3 has 17 residues. The J segment lost 2 bases and the V segment lost 5 bases, leaving 13 bases of the junction unmatched. CDR1 SGHVS and CDR2 FQNEAQ come from the germline V gene. CDR3 amino acids: CASSPTTGEERNTEAFF. The CDR3 DNA reads as TGTGCCAGCAGCCCGACGACAGGGGAAGAAAGAAACACTGAAGCTTTCTTT.

The rearrangement links TRBV9 to TRBJ2-2; 9 positions agree with TRBD1. The CDR3 extends over 16 amino acids. V gave up 6 bases and J gave up 4 bases; unmatched junction bases: 10. The V gene's germline CDR1 is SGDLS and CDR2 YYNGEE. In nucleotides, the CDR3 is TGTGCCAGCACCGAAGGGGACAGGGCGGGCACCGGGGAGCTGTTTTTT. Translation gives CASTEGDRAGTGELFF.

The rearrangement joins TRBV24-1 to TRBJ2-5; the D gene is possibly TRBD2 (5 bases). This CDR3 contains 14 residues. The V gene lost 7 bases and the J gene lost 7 bases, with 18 bases spanning the gap. Per the germline V gene, CDR1 is KGHDR and CDR2 is SFDVKD. Here the CDR3 reads CATRVANPPWTQYF. The DNA for the CDR3 is TGTGCCACCAGGGTAGCGAATCCCCCTTGGACCCAGTACTTC.

In this sample, this clonotype turned up a few times. V usage is TRBV27 and J usage is TRBJ2-6; D possibly matches TRBD1 or TRBD2 (6 bases each). The CDR3 totals 15 residues. V gave up 4 bases and J gave up 2 bases, with 9 bases separating them. CDR1 is MNHEY, CDR2 SMNVEV, per germline (reference sequence). CDR3 loop: CASSSGGAGANVLTF. CDR3 DNA sequence: TGTGCCAGCAGTTCCGGGGGCGCTGGGGCCAACGTCCTGACTTTC.

Only a few counts were recorded for this clonotype. This sequence joins TRBV6-6 and TRBJ2-7; perhaps TRBD1 as D (8 bases). With 10 bases removed from V and 1 base from J, the gap between germline ends came to 14 bases. Germline V gives CDR1 MNHNY, CDR2 SVGAGI (reference sequence). The CDR3 contains 13 residues. CDR3 sequence (DNA): TGTGCCACTAAACAGGGGGGGTCCTACGAGCAGTACGTC. Protein sequence: CATKQGGSYEQYV.

This chain links TRBV24-1 with TRBJ2-2; TRBD1 is a possible D gene (6 bases). Germline CDR1 KGHDR, CDR2 SFDVKD. The germline V and J ends were trimmed by 5 bases and 5 bases, with 11 bases remaining between them. This CDR3 contains 14 residues. CDR3 loop: CATSGRGLTGELFF. CDR3 nucleotides: TGTGCCACCAGTGGCAGGGGTTTAACCGGGGAGCTGTTTTTT.

The CDR3 loop is CASSQVVTSNAEAFF. DNA of the CDR3: TGCGCCAGCAGCCAAGTCGTCACATCGAATGCAGAAGCTTTCTTT. This sequence joins TRBV4-3 and TRBJ1-1; unclear D gene. Germline V gene lookup returns CDR1 LGHNA and CDR2 YSLEER. Between the trimmed V and J ends, which lost 1 base and 8 bases, there was a span of 17 bases. CDR3 length: 15 residues.

V and J are TRBV19 and TRBJ2-3; 11 bases align to TRBD2. V was pared by 7 bases and J by 2 bases, with 5 bases of the junction left unmatched. Germline V gives CDR1 LNHDA, CDR2 SQIVND (reference sequence). The CDR3 consists of 15 residues. The chain's CDR3 is CASTPLAGATDTQYF. CDR3 DNA: TGTGCCAGTACCCCACTAGCGGGGGCCACAGATACGCAGTATTTT.

V usage is TRBV29-1 and J usage is TRBJ2-3; D gene ambiguous. This CDR3 spans 13 amino acids. The V gene's germline CDR1 is SQVTM and CDR2 ANQGSEA. Deletions cut 4 bases from V and 1 base from J, with 9 bases between. CDR3 nucleotides: TGCAGCGTTGGGCAGAAGGGCACAGATACGCAGTATTTT. This translates into CSVGQKGTDTQYF.